A selection of T cell receptor beta chains follows, all from one sample in a study of T cell responses to AZD1222 COVID-19 vaccine. The data were produced by immunoSEQ multiplex PCR, yet TCRdb's version contains in-frame clones alone and is incomplete. The top ten clones hold around 2.3% of a sample with approximately 150,000 clones, 80% to 95% of them seen once. This sample comprised peripheral blood, obtained on day 0 of AZD1222 vaccination. These receptors all stem from an adult in good health. Each CDR3 is given with its conserved first and last residue. The D gene is left open where the match is weak. Clone size is not always given. Where it is, it says once, few, many or a class for expanded clones.

clone_size	v_call	j_call	d_call	cdr3_aa	cdr3_nt
.	TRBV19	TRBJ2-5	.	CASRPKPQETQYF	TGTGCCAGTAGGCCCAAACCTCAAGAGACCCAGTACTTC
.	TRBV6-5	TRBJ2-4	TRBD1	CASSSGQGRRNIQYF	TGTGCCAGCAGTTCCGGACAGGGAAGGAGAAACATTCAGTACTTC
.	TRBV9	TRBJ2-2	TRBD2	CASTAERGTNTGELFF	TGTGCCAGCACCGCGGAGCGGGGGACGAACACCGGGGAGCTGTTTTTT
.	TRBV29-1	TRBJ2-5	TRBD2	CSARGGGETQYF	TGCAGCGCCCGGGGGGGCGGCGAGACCCAGTACTTC
once	TRBV4-3	TRBJ2-7	TRBD2	CASSQDSWTSGTYGGEQYF	TGCGCCAGCAGCCAAGATTCGTGGACTAGCGGGACTTACGGGGGTGAGCAGTACTTC
few	TRBV28	TRBJ1-2	TRBD1	CASSPTGVGYTF	TGTGCCAGCAGCCCGACAGGGGTCGGCTACACCTTC
.	TRBV28	TRBJ2-3	.	CASSFGGPADTQYF	TGTGCCAGCAGTTTTGGGGGCCCCGCAGATACGCAGTATTTT
.	TRBV14	TRBJ1-4	TRBD1	CASSRPTRQGPLNEKLFF	TGTGCCAGCAGCCGGCCCACAAGACAGGGGCCCCTTAATGAAAAACTGTTTTTT
.	TRBV6-6	TRBJ2-1	TRBD2	CASSLQGLAGVTDEQFF	TGTGCCAGCAGTCTCCAGGGACTAGCGGGAGTAACAGATGAGCAGTTCTTC
.	TRBV7-2	TRBJ2-7	.	CASSLPFSASRNEQYF	TGTGCCAGCAGCTTACCGTTTTCGGCCTCCCGGAACGAGCAGTACTTC
.	TRBV7-3	TRBJ2-7	TRBD2	CASSLLPLAGAYEQYF	TGTGCCAGCAGCTTACTGCCACTAGCGGGAGCCTACGAGCAGTACTTC
.	TRBV7-6	TRBJ2-5	.	CASSLGTTRQETQYF	TGTGCCAGCAGCTTAGGGACTACCCGCCAAGAGACCCAGTACTTC
.	TRBV19	TRBJ1-4	TRBD1	CATSQPKGAGEKLFF	TGTGCCACCTCCCAACCTAAGGGGGCGGGTGAAAAACTGTTTTTT
.	TRBV6-5	TRBJ1-2	.	CASSKQGRGAGYTF	TGTGCCAGCAGTAAACAGGGAAGAGGGGCTGGCTACACCTTC
.	TRBV25-1	TRBJ2-5	TRBD1	CASSEAPTGIETQYF	TGTGCCAGCAGTGAGGCCCCGACAGGGATAGAGACCCAGTACTTC
few	TRBV7-9	TRBJ2-7	TRBD1	CASSPGQGAYEQYF	TGTGCCAGCAGCCCGGGACAGGGAGCCTACGAGCAGTACTTC
.	TRBV12-3/TRBV12-4	TRBJ1-1	.	CASRARGGTEAFF	TGTGCCAGCAGGGCCAGGGGTGGCACTGAAGCTTTCTTT
.	TRBV30	TRBJ1-5	.	CAWSVYGAGNQPQHF	TGTGCCTGGAGTGTTTACGGGGCAGGCAATCAGCCCCAGCATTTT
.	TRBV7-2	TRBJ2-7	.	CASSLFPGPSYEQYF	TGTGCCAGCAGCTTATTCCCCGGACCCTCCTACGAGCAGTACTTC
.	TRBV13	TRBJ1-4	TRBD1	CASSFTGANEKLFF	TGTGCCAGCAGCTTTACAGGGGCGAATGAAAAACTGTTTTTT
.	TRBV12-5	TRBJ1-5	.	CASGLDGGNQPQHF	TGTGCTAGTGGTTTGGACGGAGGCAATCAGCCCCAGCATTTT
once	TRBV6-6	TRBJ2-6	.	CASAEGPGANVLTF	TGTGCCAGCGCGGAGGGCCCCGGGGCCAACGTCCTGACTTTC
.	TRBV7-9	TRBJ1-5	TRBD1	CASSLEGTGEPQHF	TGTGCCAGCAGCTTAGAAGGCACAGGGGAGCCCCAGCATTTT
.	TRBV5-8	TRBJ2-7	.	CASSFQGRHSYEQYF	TGTGCCAGCAGCTTCCAGGGGCGGCACAGTTACGAGCAGTACTTC
.	TRBV19	TRBJ2-5	.	CASQGLQKETQYF	TGTGCCAGTCAGGGACTCCAGAAAGAGACCCAGTACTTC
.	TRBV3-1/TRBV3-2	TRBJ1-2	.	CASSPRQNYGYTF	TGTGCCAGCAGCCCGAGACAGAACTATGGCTACACCTTC
.	TRBV7-9	TRBJ2-3	TRBD2	CASSPTSGGTDTQYF	TGTGCCAGCAGCCCGACTAGCGGGGGAACAGATACGCAGTATTTT
.	TRBV7-9	TRBJ2-2	.	CASSFLAAGELFF	TGTGCCAGCAGCTTTCTGGCGGCCGGGGAGCTGTTTTTT
.	TRBV19	TRBJ2-5	.	CASSDNSGQTQYF	TGTGCCAGTAGTGACAACTCGGGGCAGACCCAGTACTTC
.	TRBV20-1	TRBJ2-3	TRBD1	CSAQGQGRLYF	TGCAGTGCCCAAGGACAGGGCCGCCTGTATTTT
.	TRBV4-1	TRBJ1-5	.	CASSQGLKGSSNQPQHF	TGCGCCAGCAGCCAGGGCCTGAAGGGGTCTTCCAATCAGCCCCAGCATTTT
.	TRBV5-6	TRBJ1-6	.	CASSLETTGPWNSPLHF	TGTGCCAGCAGCTTGGAAACTACAGGGCCATGGAATTCACCCCTCCACTTT
once	TRBV2	TRBJ2-7	TRBD1	CASRIRDRSYEQYF	TGTGCCAGCAGGATCCGGGACAGGTCCTACGAGCAGTACTTC
.	TRBV5-1	TRBJ2-7	.	CASSSLEGVSSYEQYF	TGCGCCAGCAGCTCTCTTGAGGGAGTCAGCTCCTACGAGCAGTACTTC
.	TRBV19	TRBJ2-2	TRBD1	CASSIYRGQNTGELFF	TGTGCCAGTAGTATCTACAGGGGGCAGAACACCGGGGAGCTGTTTTTT
.	TRBV2	TRBJ1-1	.	CASRAWGGLNTEAFF	TGTGCCAGCAGGGCATGGGGGGGACTTAACACTGAAGCTTTCTTT
.	TRBV7-3	TRBJ1-1	.	CASSLVGGDTEAFF	TGTGCCAGCAGCTTAGTAGGAGGAGACACTGAAGCTTTCTTT
.	TRBV2	TRBJ1-1	.	CASSGGYTEAFF	TGTGCCAGCAGCGGGGGGTACACTGAAGCTTTCTTT
.	TRBV4-1	TRBJ2-1	.	CASSQDPLRTYNEQFF	TGCGCCAGCAGCCAAGATCCCCTGCGGACCTACAATGAGCAGTTCTTC
.	TRBV18	TRBJ2-1	TRBD2	CASTSTSGSYNEQFF	TGTGCCAGCACCTCGACTAGCGGGAGCTACAATGAGCAGTTCTTC
.	TRBV4-1	TRBJ2-6	TRBD2	CASSPGRPALSGANVLTF	TGCGCCAGCAGCCCCGGGAGGCCGGCTCTCTCTGGGGCCAACGTCCTGACTTTC